This T cell receptor beta chain was recovered during a study of T cells in Graves' hyperthyroidism and ophthalmopathy. Amplified TCR beta CDR3 regions derived from RNA transcripts. The TCR CDR3 first-round RT-PCR relied on the HTBI primer set. TCRdb itself ran the multiplex PCR reads through MiXCR, one entry per CDR3 protein. Among approximately 590,000 distinct CDR3 sequences, approximately 14% were seen once, and the ten largest hold 7.3%. The CDR3 extends over 12 amino acids. Trimming cost V 1 base and J 2 bases, with 3 bases left between them. Germline V CDR1 and CDR2: KGHSH, LQKENI. This clonotype was detected many times. Participants, patients aged 18 to 65, had newly diagnosed hyperthyroidism with a duration under 2 months. Investigators excluded patients with uncontrolled infection, other autoimmune disease, pregnancy or lactation. PBMCs stemmed from around 10 ml fresh peripheral blood.

The receptor comes from a woman in her 30s with Graves' hyperthyroidism. The gene calls are TRBV18 and TRBJ2-7; no clear D. The sample consisted of blood. CDR3 DNA: TGTGCCAGCTCACCACGGACCTACGAGCAGTACTTC. Its translation is CASSPRTYEQYF.